Listed here are 22 T cell receptor beta chains from one sample, sequenced in a study of beta chain features in type 1 diabetes. General study results and limits: In all four CD4+ subsets, TCRB CDR3 length was significantly, moderately reduced in type 1 diabetes.

The study reverse transcribed the entire isolated RNA, so it sequenced expressed TCRB transcripts. Produced via immunoSEQ multiplex PCR; TCRdb's table is partial and in-frame only. The sample has around 260,000 clones, approximately 24% seen once. Their antigen targets remain unknown. What was sequenced was naive CD4+ T cells from blood. These receptors were collected from a woman aged 25 to 45 with type 1 diabetes.

V gene TRBV27 combines with J gene TRBJ2-3; maybe TRBD2 (6 bases). V lost 5 bases, J lost 2 bases, and 14 bases lay in between. CDR1 and CDR2 (germline): MNHEY, SMNVEV (reference sequence). There are 15 residues in the CDR3. The CDR3 protein is CASSGASDLTDTQYF. Written as DNA, the CDR3 is TGTGCCAGCAGTGGGGCTAGCGACCTCACAGATACGCAGTATTTT.

This clone appeared a few times. Other DNA sequences from this sample encode an identical CDR3 as well. The chain uses TRBV7-2 and TRBJ2-3; TRBD2 matches 9 bases. The CDR3 spans 15 residues. Trimming removed 6 bases from V and 1 base from J; junction bases left unmatched: 5. Germline CDR1 is SGHTA and CDR2 is FQGNSA. CDR3 DNA sequence: TGTGCCAGCAGTCCTAGACTAGCGGGCACAGATACGCAGTATTTT. This sequence encodes CASSPRLAGTDTQYF.

This clone has a handful of counts. The rearrangement joins TRBV30 to TRBJ2-5; D possibly corresponds to TRBD1 (7 bases). The germline V and J ends were trimmed by 1 base and 5 bases, with 11 bases remaining between them. CDR3 length: 13 residues. The germline V gene encodes CDR1 GTSNPN and CDR2 SVGIG (reference sequence). Here the CDR3 DNA reads TGTGCCTGGAGTGGACAGGGAGGCGAGACCCAGTACTTC. Translation gives CAWSGQGGETQYF.

In this sample, this clone turned up a few times. The chain carries TRBV14 and TRBJ2-7; tentatively, D is TRBD1 (6 bases). Germline loops: CDR1 SGHDN, CDR2 FVKESK. The CDR3 extends over 14 amino acids. Trimming took 6 bases from V and 3 from J, leaving 15 bases between them. The DNA of the CDR3 is TGTGCCAGCAGTCGTCCAGGGGTCGGCTACGAGCAGTACTTC. Protein: CASSRPGVGYEQYF.

This chain links TRBV19 with TRBJ1-1; a weak D match, TRBD1 (5 bases). The CDR3 is made up of 14 amino acids. Trimming took off 7 bases at V and 0 bases at J, with 12 bases between the two ends. Germline assignment: CDR1 LNHDA and CDR2 SQIVND (reference sequence). The CDR3 region is CASTLTAMNTEAFF. The CDR3 coding sequence is TGTGCCAGTACCCTGACAGCCATGAACACTGAAGCTTTCTTT.

This chain joins TRBV27 and TRBJ1-5, with D maybe TRBD1 (5 bases). Germline CDR1 MNHEY, CDR2 SMNVEV (reference sequence). This CDR3 spans 14 amino acids. V shed 6 bases and J shed 3 bases, with 12 bases lying between them. The CDR3 DNA reads as TGTGCCAGCAGCGGGACTTCAAACAATCAGCCCCAGCATTTT. Amino acids: CASSGTSNNQPQHF.

The CDR3: CASSLDSSGTYEQYF. The CDR3 nucleotides are TGTGCCAGCAGCTTAGATTCTAGCGGTACCTACGAGCAGTACTTC. The chain recombines TRBV7-9 with TRBJ2-7, with 7 bases fitting TRBD2. CDR3 length: 15 residues. CDR1 is SEHNR and CDR2 is FQNEAQ in the germline V gene (reference sequence). The ends lost 1 base at V and 2 bases at J; junction bases unmatched: 5.

In this sample, this clone turned up a few times. V is TRBV25-1 and J is TRBJ2-3; D uncertain. The V gene's germline CDR1 is MGHDK and CDR2 SYGVNS. This CDR3 has 13 residues. With 7 bases removed from V and 4 bases from J, the gap between germline ends came to 12 bases. The CDR3 DNA reads TGTGCCAGCACTACCGGTGAGGCAGATACGCAGTATTTT. Its translation: CASTTGEADTQYF.

Points on this clone: Other nucleotide sequences from this sample produce the same CDR3. V is TRBV5-1 and J is TRBJ1-2, with TRBD1 matching over 9 bases. This CDR3 has 14 amino acids. Germline V gene data show CDR1 as SGHRS and CDR2 as YFSETQ. J lost 2 bases, V lost 4 bases, and 3 bases had no gene match. In DNA, the CDR3 is TGCGCCAGCAGCGCAGGACAGGGGAACTATGGCTACACCTTC. Residues: CASSAGQGNYGYTF.

This clone was seen a few times. The chain uses TRBV4-2 and TRBJ2-3; 9 nucleotides match TRBD2. From germline, CDR1 is LGHNA and CDR2 YNFKEQ. Losses at the gene ends were 5 bases for V and 3 bases for J; bases not matched to a gene: 6. The CDR3 is 15 residues long. The CDR3 coding sequence is TGTGCCAGCAGCTATAGCGGGAGTCAGACAGATACGCAGTATTTT. Residues: CASSYSGSQTDTQYF.

The table lists this clone with a few counts. The chain couples TRBV7-9 to TRBJ2-1; possibly TRBD2 for D (6 bases). Deletions cut 3 bases from V and 11 bases from J, with 8 bases between. This CDR3 spans 11 amino acids. Looked up from germline, CDR1 is SEHNR and CDR2 is FQNEAQ (reference sequence). Here the CDR3 DNA reads TGTGCCAGCAGCTTGGAGGGTCAGCAGTTCTTC. Encoded protein: CASSLEGQQFF.

The chain couples TRBV6-5 to TRBJ2-6, with D perhaps TRBD1 (5 bases). Per germline, CDR1 MNHEY and CDR2 SVGAGI. Trimming stripped 2 bases from V and 0 bases from J, with 8 bases between. The CDR3 is 16 residues long. This chain's CDR3 is CASSYVGASGANVLTF. CDR3 DNA: TGTGCCAGCAGTTACGTAGGGGCCTCTGGGGCCAACGTCCTGACTTTC.

J is TRBJ2-2 and V is TRBV25-1; 7 nucleotides match TRBD2. The CDR3 consists of 15 residues. Germline values: CDR1 MGHDK, CDR2 SYGVNS. V dropped 3 bases and J dropped 3; count of bases not matched to a gene: 4. The CDR3 spells CASSELGRDTGELFF. The CDR3 DNA is TGTGCCAGCAGTGAGTTGGGGAGGGACACCGGGGAGCTGTTTTTT. The full variable domain, in which reference TRBV25-1 and TRBJ2-2 provide the parts outside the CDR3, is EADIYQTPRYLVIGTGKKITLECSQTMGHDKMYWYQQDPGMELHLIHYSYGVNSTEKGDLSSESTVSRIRTEHFPLTLESARPSHTSQYLCASSELGRDTGELFFGEGSRLTVL.

This clone came up a few times. The chain employs TRBV7-9 and TRBJ2-1, with a weak D call TRBD1 (5 bases). Germline V gives CDR1 SEHNR, CDR2 FQNEAQ (reference sequence). There are 17 residues in the CDR3. V lost 1 base and J 4 bases, leaving 17 bases between the germline ends. The CDR3 DNA is TGTGCCAGCAGCTTAGTTCGCCGGCAGGGCGAGTACAATGAGCAGTTCTTC. Translation: CASSLVRRQGEYNEQFF.

The V gene is TRBV9, the J gene TRBJ2-3, with 7 nucleotides matching TRBD2. V dropped 3 bases and J dropped 6; count of bases not matched to a gene: 1. The CDR3 consists of 12 residues. Germline CDR1 SGDLS, CDR2 YYNGEE. The CDR3 is CASSEGGDTQYF. In DNA, the CDR3 is TGTGCCAGCAGCGAGGGAGGGGATACGCAGTATTTT.

Here the CDR3 DNA reads TGTGCCTGGACCAGACAGGGGGAAAATGAGCAGTTCTTC. Residues: CAWTRQGENEQFF. The chain carries TRBV30 and TRBJ2-1, with 9 bases aligning to TRBD1. J lost 7 bases, V lost 4 bases, and 5 bases had no gene match. CDR1 is GTSNPN, CDR2 SVGIG, per germline (reference sequence). The CDR3 is 13 amino acids. Variable domain in full (rest from reference TRBV30 and TRBJ2-1): SQTIHQWPATLVQPVGSPLSLECTVEGTSNPNLYWYRQAAGRGLQLLFYSVGIGQISSEVPQNLSASRPQDRQFILSSKKLLLSDSGFYLCAWTRQGENEQFFGPGTRLTVL.

The CDR3 spells CASSPQGAGETQYF. The CDR3 region has the DNA TGTGCCAGCAGCCCTCAGGGGGCGGGAGAGACCCAGTACTTC. V gene TRBV11-2 combines with J gene TRBJ2-5, with 8 bases fitting TRBD1. The ends lost 5 bases at V and 4 bases at J; junction bases unmatched: 6. Germline loops: CDR1 SGHAT, CDR2 FQNNGV. The CDR3 has 14 residues.

This clone was seen only a few times. This sequence joins TRBV25-1 and TRBJ2-7; D possibly corresponds to TRBD1 (6 bases). The CDR3 consists of 13 residues. V was pared by 3 bases and J by 4 bases, with 10 bases between. CDR1 is MGHDK, CDR2 SYGVNS, per germline. The CDR3 protein is CASSEGARYEQYF. The CDR3 nucleotides are TGTGCCAGCAGTGAGGGGGCTAGGTACGAGCAGTACTTC.

The gene calls are TRBV4-1 and TRBJ2-5, with 10 bases matching TRBD2. The CDR3 contains 16 residues. V was clipped by 8 bases and J by 4 bases; unmatched bases: 13. Germline V gene lookup returns CDR1 MGHRA and CDR2 YSYEKL. The CDR3 DNA follows: TGCGCCAGCTGTCGGCTAGCGGGAGTTGTAAGAGAGACCCAGTACTTC. This gives the protein CASCRLAGVVRETQYF.

This clone appeared a few times. The chain recombines TRBV7-9 with TRBJ1-2; D gene uncertain. CDR1 SEHNR and CDR2 FQNEAQ come from the germline V gene (reference sequence). Trimming took 6 bases from V and 4 from J, leaving 12 bases between them. CDR3 length: 13 amino acids. As DNA, the CDR3 is TGTGCCAGCAGTTCCGGGGTAGGCTATGGCTACACCTTC. Protein sequence: CASSSGVGYGYTF.

This clone came up a few times. The chain is built from TRBV29-1 and TRBJ2-7, with D possibly matching TRBD2 (6 bases). CDR3 length: 11 amino acids. CDR1 is SQVTM, CDR2 ANQGSEA, per germline. CDR3 sequence (DNA): TGCACCGTCCAGGGAGGCGACGAGCAGTACTTC. Its translation is CTVQGGDEQYF.

This clone appeared a few times. The rearrangement uses TRBV29-1 and TRBJ2-1, with 9 bases matching TRBD2. Germline V CDR1 and CDR2: SQVTM, ANQGSEA. The CDR3 runs 13 residues. V dropped 4 bases and J dropped 15; count of bases not matched to a gene: 13. CDR3 sequence: CSVVIQREAIRFF. CDR3 nucleotides: TGCAGCGTTGTCATCCAGCGGGAGGCCATCCGGTTCTTC.